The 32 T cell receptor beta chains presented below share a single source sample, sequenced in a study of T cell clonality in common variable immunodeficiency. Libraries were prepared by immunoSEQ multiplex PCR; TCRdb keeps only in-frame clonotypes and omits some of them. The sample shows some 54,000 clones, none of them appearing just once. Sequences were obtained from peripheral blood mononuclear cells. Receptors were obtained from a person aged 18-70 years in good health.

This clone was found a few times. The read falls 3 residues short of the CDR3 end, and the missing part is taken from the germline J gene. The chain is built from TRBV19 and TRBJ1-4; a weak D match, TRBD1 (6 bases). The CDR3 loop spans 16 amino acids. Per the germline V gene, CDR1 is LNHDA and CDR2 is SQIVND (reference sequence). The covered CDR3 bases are TGTGCCAGTAGGTCTCTACAGGGCACCTATAATTCACCA. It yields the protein CASRSLQGTYNSP. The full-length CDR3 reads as CASRSLQGTYNSPLFF.

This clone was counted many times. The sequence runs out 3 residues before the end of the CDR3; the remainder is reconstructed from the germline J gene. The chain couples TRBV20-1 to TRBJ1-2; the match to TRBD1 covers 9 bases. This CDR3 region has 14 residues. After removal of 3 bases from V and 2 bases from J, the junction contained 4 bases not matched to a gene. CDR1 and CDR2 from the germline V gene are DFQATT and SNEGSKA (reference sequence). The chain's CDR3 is CSASRGQGNYGYTF. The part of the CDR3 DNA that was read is TGCAGTGCTAGTCGCGGACAGGGGAACTATGGC.

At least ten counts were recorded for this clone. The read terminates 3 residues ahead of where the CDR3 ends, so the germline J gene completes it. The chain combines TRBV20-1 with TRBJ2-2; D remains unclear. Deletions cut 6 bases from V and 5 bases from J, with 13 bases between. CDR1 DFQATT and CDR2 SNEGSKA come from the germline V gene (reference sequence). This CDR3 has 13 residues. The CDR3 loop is CSAPRDGTGELFF. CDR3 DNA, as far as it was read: TGCAGTGCCCCAAGAGACGGGACCGGGGAG.

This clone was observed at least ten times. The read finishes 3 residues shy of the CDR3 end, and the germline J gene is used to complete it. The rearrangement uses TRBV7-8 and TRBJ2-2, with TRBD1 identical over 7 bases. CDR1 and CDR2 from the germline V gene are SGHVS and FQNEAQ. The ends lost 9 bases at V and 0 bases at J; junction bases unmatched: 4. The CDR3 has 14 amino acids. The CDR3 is CASGQGANTGELFF. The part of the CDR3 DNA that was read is TGTGCCAGTGGGCAGGGGGCGAACACCGGGGAG.

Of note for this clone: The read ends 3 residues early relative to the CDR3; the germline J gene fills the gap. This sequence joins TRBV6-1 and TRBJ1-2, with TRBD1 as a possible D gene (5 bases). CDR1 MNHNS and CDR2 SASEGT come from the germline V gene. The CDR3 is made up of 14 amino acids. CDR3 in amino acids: CASSEVRGLNDYTF. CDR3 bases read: TGTGCCAGCAGTGAAGTGAGGGGACTCAATGAC.

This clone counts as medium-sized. CDR3 DNA (partial): TGTGCCAGCAGTGAGTCCGGGACTAGCGGGAACGATGAG. Encoded protein: CASSESGTSGNDE. The full CDR3 protein reads CASSESGTSGNDEQFF. The chain joins TRBV6-4 to TRBJ2-1, with 13 bases aligning to TRBD2. Sequencing ends 3 residues short of the CDR3 end; the germline J gene provides the rest. V gave up 3 bases and J gave up 8 bases; unmatched junction bases: 7. Germline V gene lookup returns CDR1 MRHNA and CDR2 SNTAGT. The CDR3 has 16 amino acids.

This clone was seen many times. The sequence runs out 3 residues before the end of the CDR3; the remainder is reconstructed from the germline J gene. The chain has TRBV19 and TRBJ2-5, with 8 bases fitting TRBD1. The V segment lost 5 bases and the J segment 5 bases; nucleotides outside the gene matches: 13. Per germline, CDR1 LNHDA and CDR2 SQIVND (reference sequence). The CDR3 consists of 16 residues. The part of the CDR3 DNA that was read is TGTGCCAGTAGTCTACGACAGGGGCTTTTGCAGGAGACC. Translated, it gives CASSLRQGLLQET. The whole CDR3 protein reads CASSLRQGLLQETQYF. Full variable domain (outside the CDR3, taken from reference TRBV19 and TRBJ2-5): DGGITQSPKYLFRKEGQNVTLSCEQNLNHDAMYWYRQDPGQGLRLIYYSQIVNDFQKGDIAEGYSVSREKKESFPLTVTSAQKNPTAFYLCASSLRQGLLQETQYFGPGTRLLVL.

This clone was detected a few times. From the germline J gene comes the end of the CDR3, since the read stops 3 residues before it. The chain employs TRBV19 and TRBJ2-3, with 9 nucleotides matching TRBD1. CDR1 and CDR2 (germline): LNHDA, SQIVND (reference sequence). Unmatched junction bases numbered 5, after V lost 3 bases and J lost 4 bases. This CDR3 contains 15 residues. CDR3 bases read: TGTGCCAGTAGTATTGCCGGGACAGGGCCAGATACG. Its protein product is CASSIAGTGPDT. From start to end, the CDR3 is CASSIAGTGPDTQYF. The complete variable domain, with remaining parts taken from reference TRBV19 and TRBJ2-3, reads DGGITQSPKYLFRKEGQNVTLSCEQNLNHDAMYWYRQDPGQGLRLIYYSQIVNDFQKGDIAEGYSVSREKKESFPLTVTSAQKNPTAFYLCASSIAGTGPDTQYFGPGTRLTVL.

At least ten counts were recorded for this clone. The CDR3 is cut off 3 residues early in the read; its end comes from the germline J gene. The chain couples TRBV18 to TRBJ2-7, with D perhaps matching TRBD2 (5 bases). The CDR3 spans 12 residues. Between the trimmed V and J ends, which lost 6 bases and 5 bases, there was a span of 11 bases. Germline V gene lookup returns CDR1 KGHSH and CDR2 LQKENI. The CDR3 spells CASSRERDEQYF. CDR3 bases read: TGTGCCAGCTCCCGAGAGAGGGACGAG.

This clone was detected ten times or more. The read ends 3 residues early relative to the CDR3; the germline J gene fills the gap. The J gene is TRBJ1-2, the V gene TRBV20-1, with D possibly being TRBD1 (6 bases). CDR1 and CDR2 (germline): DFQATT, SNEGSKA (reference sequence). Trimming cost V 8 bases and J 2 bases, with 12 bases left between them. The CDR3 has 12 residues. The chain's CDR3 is CSQDQGNYGYTF. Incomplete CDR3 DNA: TGCAGTCAGGACCAGGGGAACTATGGC.

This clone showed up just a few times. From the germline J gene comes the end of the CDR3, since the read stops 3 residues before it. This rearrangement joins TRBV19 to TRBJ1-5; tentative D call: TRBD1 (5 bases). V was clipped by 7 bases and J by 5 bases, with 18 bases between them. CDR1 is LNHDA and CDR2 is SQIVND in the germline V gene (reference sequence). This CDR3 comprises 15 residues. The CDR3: CASTGHPIGDQPQHF. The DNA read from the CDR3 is TGTGCCAGTACCGGACATCCGATTGGGGATCAGCCC. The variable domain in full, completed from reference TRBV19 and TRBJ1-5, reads DGGITQSPKYLFRKEGQNVTLSCEQNLNHDAMYWYRQDPGQGLRLIYYSQIVNDFQKGDIAEGYSVSREKKESFPLTVTSAQKNPTAFYLCASTGHPIGDQPQHFGDGTRLSIL.

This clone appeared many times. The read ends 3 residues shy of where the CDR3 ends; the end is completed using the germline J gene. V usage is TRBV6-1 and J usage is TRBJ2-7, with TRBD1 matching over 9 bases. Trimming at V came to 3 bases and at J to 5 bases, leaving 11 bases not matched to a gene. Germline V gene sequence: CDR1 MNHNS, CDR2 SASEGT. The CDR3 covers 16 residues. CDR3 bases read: TGTGCCAGCAGTGAGTTCCCCGGGACAGGGTCCGACGAG. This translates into CASSEFPGTGSDE. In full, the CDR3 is CASSEFPGTGSDEQYF.

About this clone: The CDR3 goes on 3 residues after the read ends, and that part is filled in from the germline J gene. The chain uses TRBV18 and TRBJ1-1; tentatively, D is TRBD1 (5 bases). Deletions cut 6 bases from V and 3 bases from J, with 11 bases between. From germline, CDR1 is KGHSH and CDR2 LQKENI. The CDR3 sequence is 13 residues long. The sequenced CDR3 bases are TGTGCCAGCTCCGACAGTACGGACACTGAA. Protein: CASSDSTDTE. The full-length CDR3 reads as CASSDSTDTEAFF.

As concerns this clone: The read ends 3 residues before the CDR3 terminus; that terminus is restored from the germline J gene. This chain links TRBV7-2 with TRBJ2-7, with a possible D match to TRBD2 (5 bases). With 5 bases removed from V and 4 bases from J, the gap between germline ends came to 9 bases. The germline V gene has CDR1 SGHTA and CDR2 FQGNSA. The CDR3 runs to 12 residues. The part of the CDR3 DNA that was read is TGTGCCAGCAGCCCCGGACTTTACGAG. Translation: CASSPGLYE. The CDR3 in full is CASSPGLYEQYF.

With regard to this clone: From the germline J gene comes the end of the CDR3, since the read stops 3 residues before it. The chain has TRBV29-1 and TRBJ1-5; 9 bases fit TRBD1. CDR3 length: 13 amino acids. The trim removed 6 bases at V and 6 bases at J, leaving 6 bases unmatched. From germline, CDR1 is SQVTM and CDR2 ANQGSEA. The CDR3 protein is CSVLDRGGQPQHF. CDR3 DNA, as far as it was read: TGCAGCGTCCTGGACAGGGGAGGTCAGCCC.

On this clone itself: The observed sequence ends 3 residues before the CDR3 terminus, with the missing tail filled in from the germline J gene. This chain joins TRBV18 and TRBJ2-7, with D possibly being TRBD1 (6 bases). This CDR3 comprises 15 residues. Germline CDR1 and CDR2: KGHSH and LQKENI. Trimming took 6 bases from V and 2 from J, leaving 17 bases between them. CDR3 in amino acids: CASSSGTTDTYEQYF. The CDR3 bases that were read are TGTGCCAGCTCCTCTGGGACAACAGACACCTACGAG.

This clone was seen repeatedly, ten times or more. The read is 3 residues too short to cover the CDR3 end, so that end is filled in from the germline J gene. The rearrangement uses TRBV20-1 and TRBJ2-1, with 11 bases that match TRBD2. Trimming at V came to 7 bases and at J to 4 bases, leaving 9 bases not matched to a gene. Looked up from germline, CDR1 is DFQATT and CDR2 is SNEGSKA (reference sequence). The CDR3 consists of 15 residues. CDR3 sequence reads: CSVERRTSGYNEQFF. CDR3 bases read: TGCAGTGTCGAACGGCGGACTAGCGGGTACAATGAG.

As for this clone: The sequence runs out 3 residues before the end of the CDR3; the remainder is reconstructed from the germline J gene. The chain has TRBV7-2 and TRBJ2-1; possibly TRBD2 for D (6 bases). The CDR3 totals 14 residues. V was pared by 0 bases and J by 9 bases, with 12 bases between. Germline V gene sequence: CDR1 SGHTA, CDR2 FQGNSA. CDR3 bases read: TGTGCCAGCAGCTTAGCGTGGACTACGGTTGAG. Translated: CASSLAWTTVE. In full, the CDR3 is CASSLAWTTVEQFF. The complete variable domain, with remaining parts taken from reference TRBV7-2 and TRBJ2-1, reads GAGVSQSPSNKVTEKGKDVELRCDPISGHTALYWYRQSLGQGLEFLIYFQGNSAPDKSGLPSDRFSAERTGGSVSTLTIQRTQQEDSAVYLCASSLAWTTVEQFFGPGTRLTVL.

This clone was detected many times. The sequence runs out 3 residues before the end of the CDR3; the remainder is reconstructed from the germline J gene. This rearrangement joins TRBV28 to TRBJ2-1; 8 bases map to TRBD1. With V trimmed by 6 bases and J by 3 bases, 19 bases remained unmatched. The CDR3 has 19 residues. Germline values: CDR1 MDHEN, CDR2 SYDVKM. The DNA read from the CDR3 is TGTGCCAGCAGCCTTTTCGACAGGGGCGTTGGCGCTGTCTACAATGAG. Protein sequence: CASSLFDRGVGAVYNE. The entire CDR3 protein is CASSLFDRGVGAVYNEQFF.

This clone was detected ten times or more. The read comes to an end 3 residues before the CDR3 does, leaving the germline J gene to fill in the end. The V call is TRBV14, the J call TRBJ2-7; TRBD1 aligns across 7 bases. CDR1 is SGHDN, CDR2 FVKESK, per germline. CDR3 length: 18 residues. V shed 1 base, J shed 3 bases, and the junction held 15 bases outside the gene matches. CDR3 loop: CASSQVRGTGTDLYEQYF. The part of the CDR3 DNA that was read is TGTGCCAGCAGCCAAGTGAGGGGGACGGGGACAGACCTCTACGAG. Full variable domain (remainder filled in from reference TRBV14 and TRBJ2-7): EAGVTQFPSHSVIEKGQTVTLRCDPISGHDNLYWYRRVMGKEIKFLLHFVKESKQDESGMPNNRFLAERTGGTYSTLKVQPAELEDSGVYFCASSQVRGTGTDLYEQYFGPGTRLTVT.

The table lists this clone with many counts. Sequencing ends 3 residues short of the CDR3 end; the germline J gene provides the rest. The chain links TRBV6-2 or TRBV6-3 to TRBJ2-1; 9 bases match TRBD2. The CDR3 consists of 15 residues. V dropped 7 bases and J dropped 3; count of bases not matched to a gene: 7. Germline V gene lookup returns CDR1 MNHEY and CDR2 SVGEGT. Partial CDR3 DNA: TGTGCCAGCAAGTGGGCGGGAGGGATCTACAATGAG. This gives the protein CASKWAGGIYNE. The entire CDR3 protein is CASKWAGGIYNEQFF.

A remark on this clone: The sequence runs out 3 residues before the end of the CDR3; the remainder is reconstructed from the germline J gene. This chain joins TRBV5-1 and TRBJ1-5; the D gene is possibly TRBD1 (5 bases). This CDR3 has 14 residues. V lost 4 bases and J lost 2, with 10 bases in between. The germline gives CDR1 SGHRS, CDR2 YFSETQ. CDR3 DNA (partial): TGCGCCAGCAGCAGTGGGGCGGGCAATCAGCCC. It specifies CASSSGAGNQP. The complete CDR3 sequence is CASSSGAGNQPQHF.

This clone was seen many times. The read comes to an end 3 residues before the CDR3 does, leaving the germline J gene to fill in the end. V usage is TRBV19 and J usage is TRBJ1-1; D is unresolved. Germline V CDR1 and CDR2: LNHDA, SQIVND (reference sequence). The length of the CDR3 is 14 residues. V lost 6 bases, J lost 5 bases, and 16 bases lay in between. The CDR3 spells CASRVSRVVTEAFF. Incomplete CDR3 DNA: TGTGCCAGTAGGGTGTCGCGGGTGGTAACTGAA.

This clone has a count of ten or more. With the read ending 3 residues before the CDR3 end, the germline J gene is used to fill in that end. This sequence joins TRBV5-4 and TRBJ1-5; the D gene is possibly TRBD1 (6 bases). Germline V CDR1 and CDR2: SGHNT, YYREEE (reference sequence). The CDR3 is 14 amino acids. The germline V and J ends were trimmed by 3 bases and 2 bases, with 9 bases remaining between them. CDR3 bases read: TGTGCCAGCAGCTCGGGACACGGCAATCAGCCC. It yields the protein CASSSGHGNQP. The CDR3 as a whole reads CASSSGHGNQPQHF. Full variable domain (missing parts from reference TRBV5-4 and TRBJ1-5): ETGVTQSPTHLIKTRGQQVTLRCSSQSGHNTVSWYQQALGQGPQFIFQYYREEENGRGNFPPRFSGLQFPNYSSELNVNALELDDSALYLCASSSGHGNQPQHFGDGTRLSIL.

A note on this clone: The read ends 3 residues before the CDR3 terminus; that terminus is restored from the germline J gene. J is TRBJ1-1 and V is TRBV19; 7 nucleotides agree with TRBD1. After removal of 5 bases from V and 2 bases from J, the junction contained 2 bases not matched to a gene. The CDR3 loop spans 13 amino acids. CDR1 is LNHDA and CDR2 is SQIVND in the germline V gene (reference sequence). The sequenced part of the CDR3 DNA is TGTGCCAGTAGTGGGACAGACAACACTGAA. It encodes CASSGTDNTE. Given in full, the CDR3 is CASSGTDNTEAFF. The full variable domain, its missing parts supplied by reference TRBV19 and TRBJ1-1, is DGGITQSPKYLFRKEGQNVTLSCEQNLNHDAMYWYRQDPGQGLRLIYYSQIVNDFQKGDIAEGYSVSREKKESFPLTVTSAQKNPTAFYLCASSGTDNTEAFFGQGTRLTVV.

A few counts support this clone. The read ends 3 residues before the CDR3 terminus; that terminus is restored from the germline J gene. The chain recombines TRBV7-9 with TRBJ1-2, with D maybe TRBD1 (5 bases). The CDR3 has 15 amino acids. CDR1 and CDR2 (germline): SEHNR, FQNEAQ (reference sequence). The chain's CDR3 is CASSLEIGGSQPYTF. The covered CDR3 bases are TGTGCCAGCAGCTTAGAGATTGGGGGGAGTCAGCCC.

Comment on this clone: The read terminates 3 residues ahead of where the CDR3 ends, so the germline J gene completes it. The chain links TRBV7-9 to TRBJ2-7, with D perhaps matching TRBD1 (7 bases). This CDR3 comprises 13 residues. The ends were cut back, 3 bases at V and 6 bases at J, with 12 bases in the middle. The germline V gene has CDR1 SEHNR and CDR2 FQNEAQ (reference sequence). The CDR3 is CASSFGQGGEQYF. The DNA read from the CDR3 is TGTGCCAGCAGCTTTGGGCAGGGGGGCGAG.

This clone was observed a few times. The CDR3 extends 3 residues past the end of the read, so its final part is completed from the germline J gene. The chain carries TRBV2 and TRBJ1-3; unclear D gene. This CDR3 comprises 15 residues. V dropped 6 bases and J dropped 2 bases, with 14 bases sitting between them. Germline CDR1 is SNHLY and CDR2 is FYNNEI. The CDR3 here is CASRRAGYAGNTIYF. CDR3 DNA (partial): TGTGCCAGCAGGAGAGCGGGGTATGCTGGAAACACC. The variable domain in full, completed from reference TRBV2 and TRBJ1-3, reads EPEVTQTPSHQVTQMGQEVILRCVPISNHLYFYWYRQILGQKVEFLVSFYNNEISEKSEIFDDQFSVERPDGSNFTLKIRSTKLEDSAMYFCASRRAGYAGNTIYFGEGSWLTVV.

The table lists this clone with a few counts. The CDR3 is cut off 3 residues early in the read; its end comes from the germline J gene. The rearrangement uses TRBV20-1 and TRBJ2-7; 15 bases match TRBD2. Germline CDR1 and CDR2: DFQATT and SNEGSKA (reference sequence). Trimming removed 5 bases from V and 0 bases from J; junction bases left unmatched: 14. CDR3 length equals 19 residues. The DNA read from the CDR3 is TGCAGTGCTTATACCCCGGGACTAGCGGGAGGACCGAGCTCCTACGAG. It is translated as CSAYTPGLAGGPSSYE. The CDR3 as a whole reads CSAYTPGLAGGPSSYEQYF.

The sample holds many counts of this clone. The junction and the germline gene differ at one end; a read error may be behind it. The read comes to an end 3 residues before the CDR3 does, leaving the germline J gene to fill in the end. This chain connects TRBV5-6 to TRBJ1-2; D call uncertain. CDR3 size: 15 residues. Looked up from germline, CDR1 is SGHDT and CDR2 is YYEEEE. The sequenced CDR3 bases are TGTGTCAGCAGCTCTTGTACTACCCCTGGGTATGGC. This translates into CVSSSCTTPGYG. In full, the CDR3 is CVSSSCTTPGYGYTF.

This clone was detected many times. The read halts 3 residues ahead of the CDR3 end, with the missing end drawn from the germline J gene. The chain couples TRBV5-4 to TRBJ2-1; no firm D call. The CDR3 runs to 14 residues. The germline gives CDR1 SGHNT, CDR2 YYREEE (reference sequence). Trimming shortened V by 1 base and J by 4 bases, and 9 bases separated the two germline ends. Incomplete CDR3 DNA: TGTGCCAGCAGCTTGAGGCAGGAGTACAATGAG. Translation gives CASSLRQEYNE. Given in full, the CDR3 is CASSLRQEYNEQFF.

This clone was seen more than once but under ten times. The part of the CDR3 DNA that was read is TGTGCCTGGAGCTTACAGGGGAATCAGCCC. Protein sequence: CAWSLQGNQP. The whole CDR3 is CAWSLQGNQPQHF. The chain couples TRBV30 to TRBJ1-5; 7 nucleotides agree with TRBD1. Read sequence stops 3 residues before the CDR3 end, and the germline J gene provides the missing end. The CDR3 has 13 amino acids. The germline V gene encodes CDR1 GTSNPN and CDR2 SVGIG (reference sequence). The J segment lost 4 bases and the V segment lost 3 bases, leaving 3 bases of the junction unmatched.